These 17 T cell receptor beta chains were all obtained from the same sample, sequenced in a study of post-analysis software for immune sequencing data. Study-level points and caveats: With TRBV5-6, TRBV5-1 and TRBV20-1 included, about five TRBV segments were more frequent in patients than in controls.

TCR beta libraries were prepared from cDNA with unique molecular identifiers. TCRdb itself ran the PCR reads through MiXCR, one entry per CDR3 protein. The sample has 750,000 to 900,000 distinct CDR3 sequences; 46% are singletons. Antigens for these TCRs are unknown. The specimen sequenced was blood. These receptors originate from a girl aged 10 to 17 with multiple sclerosis.

This rearrangement joins TRBV10-3 to TRBJ1-4; the match to TRBD1 covers 10 bases. V lost 3 bases, J lost 8 bases, and 9 bases stayed unmatched. Germline V gene data show CDR1 as ENHRY and CDR2 as SYGVKD. CDR3 length: 16 amino acids. CDR3 sequence: CAISEKDGTGVEKLFF. CDR3 DNA: TGTGCCATCAGTGAAAAAGACGGGACAGGGGTCGAAAAACTGTTTTTT.

The V gene is TRBV12-3 or TRBV12-4, the J gene TRBJ2-5, with D possibly matching TRBD2 (5 bases). The CDR3 runs to 15 residues. V was pared by 1 base and J by 4 bases, with 13 bases between. CDR3 nucleotides: TGTGCCAGCAGTTTAGAGATTGGCAGCGGAGAGACCCAGTACTTC. Translation gives CASSLEIGSGETQYF.

There are many counts of this clonotype. The V gene is TRBV29-1, the J gene TRBJ2-3, with 11 bases aligning to TRBD2. CDR1 is SQVTM and CDR2 is ANQGSEA in the germline V gene. V was clipped by 4 bases and J by 5 bases; unmatched bases: 2. This CDR3 comprises 13 residues. In DNA, the CDR3 is TGCAGCGTTGTAGCGGGAGGGGGAGATACGCAGTATTTT. Protein product: CSVVAGGGDTQYF.

CDR3: CASSVGGGGTYEQYF. In nucleotides, the CDR3 is TGTGCCAGCAGCGTAGGTGGAGGGGGAACCTACGAGCAGTACTTC. This chain connects TRBV9 to TRBJ2-7; D assignment may be TRBD1 or TRBD2 (6 bases each). Trimming cost V 0 bases and J 2 bases, with 12 bases left between them. The germline V gene has CDR1 SGDLS and CDR2 YYNGEE. The CDR3 covers 15 residues.

This clonotype was observed once. The chain recombines TRBV12-3 or TRBV12-4 with TRBJ1-5, with D unclear. The CDR3 contains 14 residues. The germline V and J ends were trimmed by 5 bases and 4 bases, with 12 bases remaining between them. CDR3 in amino acids: CASSPFHPNQPQHF. The CDR3 DNA reads TGTGCCAGCAGTCCCTTCCACCCGAATCAGCCCCAGCATTTT.

The genes are TRBV10-3 and TRBJ2-6, with 7 bases matching TRBD2. The V segment lost 6 bases and the J segment 0 bases; nucleotides outside the gene matches: 8. Germline CDR1 is ENHRY and CDR2 is SYGVKD. CDR3 length: 17 amino acids. CDR3 nucleotides: TGTGCCATCAGCGAGAGCGGGATGTACTCTGGGGCCAACGTCCTGACTTTC. Its translation: CAISESGMYSGANVLTF.

The chain joins TRBV29-1 to TRBJ2-1; D might be TRBD2 (6 bases). The CDR3 length is 13 residues. Trimming took off 5 bases at V and 4 bases at J, with 12 bases between the two ends. CDR1 SQVTM and CDR2 ANQGSEA come from the germline V gene. The CDR3 sequence is CSVTLLAYNEQFF. The CDR3 DNA reads as TGCAGCGTTACGCTACTAGCTTACAATGAGCAGTTCTTC.

V is TRBV7-9 and J is TRBJ1-1; TRBD1 might be the D (5 bases). The CDR3 extends over 16 amino acids. The V and J ends lost 5 bases and 1 base respectively, with 17 bases between them. The germline CDR1 and CDR2 sequences are SEHNR and FQNEAQ (reference sequence). Here the CDR3 reads CASSPRQTTSNTEAFF. Written as DNA, the CDR3 is TGTGCCAGCAGCCCCAGACAGACTACTTCGAACACTGAAGCTTTCTTT. Full variable domain (outside the CDR3, taken from reference TRBV7-9 and TRBJ1-1): DTGVSQNPRHKITKRGQNVTFRCDPISEHNRLYWYRQTLGQGPEFLTYFQNEAQLEKSRLLSDRFSAERPKGSFSTLEIQRTEQGDSAMYLCASSPRQTTSNTEAFFGQGTRLTVV.

The genes are TRBV5-1 and TRBJ2-3, with unresolved D. In germline, CDR1 is SGHRS, CDR2 YFSETQ. This CDR3 contains 16 residues. The V gene lost 0 bases and the J gene lost 6 bases, with 17 bases spanning the gap. The CDR3 spells CASSLVLEHIGDTQYF. CDR3 in DNA: TGCGCCAGCAGCTTGGTCCTGGAGCACATCGGGGATACGCAGTATTTT.

The V gene is TRBV27, the J gene TRBJ2-7; TRBD1 might be the D (5 bases). The CDR3 is made up of 14 amino acids. Germline CDR1 and CDR2: MNHEY and SMNVEV (reference sequence). Trimming took off 5 bases at V and 2 bases at J, with 13 bases between the two ends. The chain's CDR3 is CASSIPGRTYEQYF. DNA of the CDR3: TGTGCCAGCAGTATTCCAGGGCGGACCTACGAGCAGTACTTC.

J is TRBJ2-1 and V is TRBV7-3; D not certain. The CDR3 contains 16 residues. Trimming shortened V by 0 bases and J by 7 bases, and 16 bases separated the two germline ends. Germline V gene data show CDR1 as SGHTA and CDR2 as FQGTGA. The CDR3 sequence: CASSLTGSPGKNEQFF. The CDR3 DNA is TGTGCCAGCAGCTTAACAGGCTCCCCAGGAAAGAATGAGCAGTTCTTC.

The V call is TRBV9, the J call TRBJ1-2; D is unresolved. Trimming left V 3 bases short and J 0 bases short, with 21 bases between. The CDR3 consists of 18 residues. The germline V gene encodes CDR1 SGDLS and CDR2 YYNGEE. The CDR3, as DNA: TGTGCCAGCAGCGCCAGATCGGTTGGGGTGGAGGCTAACTATGGCTACACCTTC. Its translation: CASSARSVGVEANYGYTF.

The rearrangement joins TRBV7-2 to TRBJ2-1; D call uncertain. Germline CDR1 is SGHTA and CDR2 is FQGNSA. V was trimmed by 5 bases and J by 4 bases, leaving 9 bases between them. The CDR3 consists of 13 residues. The CDR3 nucleotides are TGTGCCAGCAGCGCCCCCTCTTACAATGAGCAGTTCTTC. Protein: CASSAPSYNEQFF.

This chain joins TRBV29-1 and TRBJ2-5; D uncertain. The CDR3 extends over 12 amino acids. Germline V gene sequence: CDR1 SQVTM, CDR2 ANQGSEA. V lost 2 bases to trimming and J lost 2 bases, with 6 bases between them. The DNA for the CDR3 is TGCAGCGTTGAACTCAGTCAAGAGACCCAGTACTTC. Translating gives CSVELSQETQYF.

This clonotype occurred many times. The chain uses TRBV5-1 and TRBJ2-3; no clear D. The CDR3 spans 12 residues. Germline V lookup: CDR1 SGHRS, CDR2 YFSETQ. V was clipped by 3 bases and J by 4 bases, with 6 bases between them. The DNA of the CDR3 is TGCGCCAGCAGCTCGCCGTCAGATACGCAGTATTTT. Amino acid sequence: CASSSPSDTQYF.

The CDR3 sequence is CASSYLGAGREKYNEQFF. The CDR3 nucleotides read TGTGCCAGCAGTTACCTCGGGGCCGGGAGGGAGAAATACAATGAGCAGTTCTTC. The V gene is TRBV6-5, the J gene TRBJ2-1, with 8 bases fitting TRBD2. Germline trimming cut 2 bases from V and 4 bases from J; bases unmatched to any gene: 13. Germline V gene data show CDR1 as MNHEY and CDR2 as SVGAGI. The CDR3 is made up of 18 amino acids.

This clonotype was recorded a few times. The chain uses TRBV20-1 and TRBJ2-3; 9 nucleotides agree with TRBD2. V shed 4 bases, J shed 4 bases, and the junction held 6 bases outside the gene matches. Per the germline V gene, CDR1 is DFQATT and CDR2 is SNEGSKA (reference sequence). The CDR3 runs to 14 residues. The CDR3 region has the DNA TGCAGTGCTAATGGCGGGAGGGGAGCAGATACGCAGTATTTT. Protein sequence: CSANGGRGADTQYF.